The 9 T cell receptor beta chains listed next were all sequenced from one sample in a study of PD-L1 blockade in urothelial cancer. Only in-frame clones appear in the TCRdb table, and some are missing; sequencing was by immunoSEQ multiplex PCR. The sample includes 120,000 or so clones, more than 75% seen only once; the top ten take roughly 2.4%. Time point noted: peripheral blood 6 weeks after treatment start. The sequenced sample was PBMCs, obtained around atezolizumab (anti-PD-L1) treatment. The receptor set was obtained from a man aged 45-60 years with urothelial cancer.

The DNA for the CDR3 is TGTGCCAGCAGCTCCCAAGGCGGACTAGCGGGAGCGTACTTC. Amino acid sequence: CASSSQGGLAGAYF. The chain combines TRBV11-2 with TRBJ2-7; 13 bases map to TRBD2. Germline V gene lookup returns CDR1 SGHAT and CDR2 FQNNGV. The J segment lost 12 bases and the V segment lost 4 bases, leaving 9 bases of the junction unmatched. The length of the CDR3 is 14 residues.

The chain is built from TRBV19 and TRBJ1-1; 7 nucleotides match TRBD1. The V gene's germline CDR1 is LNHDA and CDR2 SQIVND (reference sequence). Trimming took 4 bases from V and 3 from J; bases not matched to a gene: 5. CDR3 length: 14 residues. The chain's CDR3 is CASSKTGQDTEAFF. The CDR3 DNA reads TGTGCCAGTAGTAAGACAGGGCAAGACACTGAAGCTTTCTTT.

The chain has TRBV5-1 and TRBJ2-1, with TRBD2 identical over 11 bases. V lost 0 bases to trimming and J lost 4 bases; unmatched junction nucleotides: 3. Germline CDR1 SGHRS, CDR2 YFSETQ. The CDR3 contains 16 residues. In nucleotides, the CDR3 is TGCGCCAGCAGCTTGGGAGGGACTAGCGGATACAATGAGCAGTTCTTC. It specifies CASSLGGTSGYNEQFF. Looking up the rest from reference TRBV5-1 and TRBJ2-1 gives the full variable domain: KAGVTQTPRYLIKTRGQQVTLSCSPISGHRSVSWYQQTPGQGLQFLFEYFSETQRNKGNFPGRFSGRQFSNSRSEMNVSTLELGDSALYLCASSLGGTSGYNEQFFGPGTRLTVL.

The chain links TRBV27 to TRBJ2-1; 10 nucleotides match TRBD2. Germline CDR1 MNHEY, CDR2 SMNVEV (reference sequence). V trimming: 10 bases; J trimming: 4 bases; junction bases outside the gene matches: 7. There are 14 residues in the CDR3. The CDR3 spells CATKLAGPYNEQFF. Written as DNA, the CDR3 is TGTGCCACCAAACTAGCGGGACCATACAATGAGCAGTTCTTC.

The chain recombines TRBV28 with TRBJ2-2; perhaps TRBD2 as D (7 bases). CDR3 length equals 17 residues. Trimming shortened V by 5 bases and J by 4 bases, and 20 bases separated the two germline ends. Germline loops: CDR1 MDHEN, CDR2 SYDVKM. In DNA form, the CDR3 reads TGTGCCAGCAGTCTCCCGCTGGGGGGAGGGGGCACCGGGGAGCTGTTTTTT. This sequence encodes CASSLPLGGGGTGELFF.

The chain couples TRBV30 to TRBJ2-5; D may be TRBD1 (6 bases). The CDR3 runs to 15 residues. Trimming left V 2 bases short and J 4 bases short, with 17 bases between. CDR1 GTSNPN and CDR2 SVGIG come from the germline V gene (reference sequence). In nucleotides, the CDR3 is TGTGCCTGGAGTCCACCAGACAACAGGGCAGAGACCCAGTACTTC. Amino acid sequence: CAWSPPDNRAETQYF.

The chain carries TRBV2 and TRBJ2-7; TRBD1 agrees at 7 bases. CDR1 is SNHLY, CDR2 FYNNEI, per germline. This CDR3 is built from 11 residues. V was clipped by 6 bases and J by 8 bases; unmatched bases: 4. The CDR3 bases are TGTGCCAGCAGGGAGACAGGGCAGCAGTACTTC. It codes for CASRETGQQYF.

V usage is TRBV27 and J usage is TRBJ2-5; TRBD1 matches 8 bases. Germline CDR1 reads MNHEY; CDR2 reads SMNVEV (reference sequence). Losses at the gene ends were 5 bases for V and 6 bases for J; bases not matched to a gene: 5. The CDR3 consists of 13 residues. The CDR3 coding sequence is TGTGCCAGCAGTGGACAGGGAATTAAGACCCAGTACTTC. Protein sequence: CASSGQGIKTQYF.

The rearrangement uses TRBV13 and TRBJ2-3, with 9 bases that match TRBD2. V lost 5 bases and J lost 4; bases outside the gene matches: 10. The germline V gene has CDR1 PRHDT and CDR2 FYEKMQ (reference sequence). CDR3 size: 16 residues. CDR3 sequence: CASSRPGAGGADTQYF. In DNA, the CDR3 is TGTGCCAGCAGCCGACCGGGAGCGGGAGGTGCAGATACGCAGTATTTT.